The clone carrying this TCR beta chain is a singleton in its sample. Repertoires were generated with immunoSEQ multiplex PCR, while TCRdb's copy carries only in-frame clones and drops some. The sample lists hundreds of thousands of clones, around nine tenths occurring once. The sample belongs to a study of shared T cell receptors in the human thymus. The germline V gene has CDR1 GTSNPN and CDR2 SVGIG (reference sequence). The V segment lost 0 bases and the J segment 5 bases; nucleotides outside the gene matches: 9. The CDR3 has 16 amino acids. These same records also appear under a second study, on human thymus T cells. That report notes: Resections obtained during corrective heart surgery supplied the thymus tissue. Across thymic and blood repertoires, the usage of V and J genes appeared to be biased. A high degree of thymic repertoire overlap among unrelated individuals was reported in related research.

V gene TRBV30 combines with J gene TRBJ2-3; 9 nucleotides match TRBD2. The sequence was collected from a boy under two years old with a congenital heart defect. Sequencing used thymocytes. The DNA for the CDR3 is TGTGCCTGGAGTGTACGGGGCGGGAGGGGAAAAGATACGCAGTATTTT. Its translation is CAWSVRGGRGKDTQYF.